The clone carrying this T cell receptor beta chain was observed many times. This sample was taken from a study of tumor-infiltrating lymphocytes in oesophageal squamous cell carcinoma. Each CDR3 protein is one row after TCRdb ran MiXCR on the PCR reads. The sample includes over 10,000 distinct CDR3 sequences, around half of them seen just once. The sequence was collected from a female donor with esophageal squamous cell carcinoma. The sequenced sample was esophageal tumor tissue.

The DNA of the CDR3 is TGTGCCAGCAGCCCCGGGGGGGCCTTCGAGCAGTACTTC. Residues: CASSPGGAFEQYF. The chain employs TRBV27 and TRBJ2-1; 8 bases align to TRBD2. The J call may be faulty, since TRBJ2-7 better matches the DNA end. This CDR3 contains 13 residues. The germline CDR1 and CDR2 sequences are MNHEY and SMNVEV (reference sequence).